A single sample gave rise to the 22 T cell receptor beta chains below, sequenced in a study of early T cells in non-severe SARS-CoV-2 infection. TCRdb reprocessed the 5' RACE reads with MiXCR, giving one entry per CDR3 protein. The data show about 59,000 distinct CDR3 sequences, around an eighth seen once. Sequences were obtained from whole blood. The source of these receptors is an adult who was a healthcare worker with PCR-confirmed SARS-CoV-2 infection or an uninfected control (not recorded which).

In its sample, this clonotype was seen a few times. CDR3 in DNA: TGCGCCAGCAGCGGCCTGCAGGGGGCCTACGAGCAGTACTTC. This gives the protein CASSGLQGAYEQYF. This chain uses TRBV5-1 with TRBJ2-7; 7 bases line up with TRBD1. Germline loops: CDR1 SGHRS, CDR2 YFSETQ. J lost 2 bases, V lost 4 bases, and 6 bases had no gene match. The CDR3 has 14 residues.

This sequence joins TRBV7-6 and TRBJ2-1; TRBD2 aligns across 10 bases. Germline V CDR1 and CDR2: SGHVS, FNYEAQ. CDR3 length: 16 amino acids. Losses at the gene ends were 0 bases for V and 5 bases for J; bases not matched to a gene: 4. CDR3 loop: CASSLAELAGNNEQFF. The DNA for the CDR3 is TGTGCCAGCAGCTTAGCCGAACTAGCGGGGAACAATGAGCAGTTCTTC.

The V gene is TRBV5-6, the J gene TRBJ1-1, with a weak D call TRBD1 (5 bases). CDR1 is SGHDT, CDR2 YYEEEE, per germline. This CDR3 spans 14 amino acids. The ends were cut back, 1 base at V and 1 base at J, with 8 bases in the middle. The CDR3 loop reads CASSLLGANTEAFF. CDR3 DNA: TGTGCCAGCAGCTTGCTCGGGGCGAACACTGAAGCTTTCTTT.

J is TRBJ1-5 and V is TRBV30; no clear D gene. Germline V gene sequence: CDR1 GTSNPN, CDR2 SVGIG (reference sequence). There are 13 residues in the CDR3. Trimming removed 5 bases from V and 6 bases from J, with 14 bases in between. CDR3 nucleotide sequence: TGTGCCTGGGAAAGGGCCGCGGGTCAGCCCCAGCATTTT. It is translated as CAWERAAGQPQHF.

This clonotype was detected many times. The chain combines TRBV10-3 with TRBJ1-4, with D hard to call. V was pared by 0 bases and J by 2 bases, with 13 bases between. From germline, CDR1 is ENHRY and CDR2 SYGVKD. This CDR3 has 17 residues. The CDR3 bases are TGTGCCATCAGTGAGTCGCGGGGTCTCGGGACTAATGAAAAACTGTTTTTT. This gives the protein CAISESRGLGTNEKLFF.

This clonotype was recorded a few times. The V and J genes are TRBV7-2 and TRBJ2-1, with 9 bases that match TRBD1. CDR1 is SGHTA, CDR2 FQGNSA, per germline. The J segment lost 6 bases and the V segment lost 6 bases, leaving 3 bases of the junction unmatched. The CDR3 loop spans 13 amino acids. In DNA form, the CDR3 reads TGTGCCAGCAGGGGACAGGGTATCAATGAGCAGTTCTTC. It yields the protein CASRGQGINEQFF.

This clonotype has just one count. This could be a read error, since a much larger clone is one nucleotide away. CDR3 nucleotide sequence: TGTGCCACCTGTGATTTTACCTCGAGACCCTTTGAAAAACTGTTTTTT. The encoded protein is CATCDFTSRPFEKLFF. V gene TRBV24-1 combines with J gene TRBJ1-4; no firm D call. This CDR3 has 16 amino acids. The germline CDR1 and CDR2 sequences are KGHDR and SFDVKD.

The chain is built from TRBV6-6 and TRBJ2-5; D is possibly TRBD1 (5 bases). Germline V gene sequence: CDR1 MNHNY, CDR2 SVGAGI (reference sequence). V was cut by 6 bases and J by 1 base, with 15 bases left in between. The CDR3 runs to 15 residues. CDR3 region: CASSDAGNPQETQYF. CDR3 in DNA: TGTGCCAGCAGCGATGCAGGGAACCCCCAAGAGACCCAGTACTTC.

This clonotype was counted a few times. This chain joins TRBV5-1 and TRBJ1-2, with unresolved D. The CDR3 covers 12 residues. CDR1 is SGHRS, CDR2 YFSETQ, per germline. The V gene lost 0 bases and the J gene lost 7 bases, with 7 bases spanning the gap. CDR3 bases: TGCGCCAGCAGCTTGGACGGCGGTGGCTACACCTTC. Encoded protein: CASSLDGGGYTF. Variable domain in full (rest from reference TRBV5-1 and TRBJ1-2): KAGVTQTPRYLIKTRGQQVTLSCSPISGHRSVSWYQQTPGQGLQFLFEYFSETQRNKGNFPGRFSGRQFSNSRSEMNVSTLELGDSALYLCASSLDGGGYTFGSGTRLTVV.

This clonotype has a handful of counts. V gene TRBV4-1 combines with J gene TRBJ2-1; D may be TRBD1 (6 bases). The CDR3 is made up of 14 amino acids. Germline V gives CDR1 MGHRA, CDR2 YSYEKL. Trimming removed 7 bases from V and 7 bases from J, with 17 bases in between. Here the CDR3 reads CASMKLLTGNEQFF. DNA of the CDR3: TGCGCCAGCATGAAACTTCTAACAGGGAATGAGCAGTTCTTC.

This clonotype occurred a few times. The V call is TRBV10-3, the J call TRBJ1-2; weak D call: TRBD1 (5 bases). The CDR3 contains 13 residues. Germline V gene lookup returns CDR1 ENHRY and CDR2 SYGVKD. The V end was cut by 8 bases, the J end by 5 bases, with 15 bases between. CDR3 in DNA: TGTGCCATCGTGGCTAACGAGGGGTATGGCTACACCTTC. Protein sequence: CAIVANEGYGYTF.

This clonotype was counted between two and nine times. The chain carries TRBV11-2 and TRBJ1-1; D is ambiguous. The V gene lost 1 base and the J gene lost 1 base, with 10 bases spanning the gap. This CDR3 region has 15 residues. Germline V gene sequence: CDR1 SGHAT, CDR2 FQNNGV. In nucleotides, the CDR3 is TGTGCCAGCAGCTTAGCCATCAAGGGGAACACTGAAGCTTTCTTT. Its protein product is CASSLAIKGNTEAFF.

This clonotype was observed a handful of times. This chain uses TRBV6-2 or TRBV6-3 with TRBJ1-1; tentatively, D is TRBD1 (5 bases). Per germline, CDR1 MNHEY and CDR2 SVGEGT. V lost 2 bases and J lost 1, with 17 bases in between. The CDR3 is 17 residues long. The CDR3 nucleotides read TGTGCCAGCAGTTACGAAGGCAGGGTGATACGGAACACTGAAGCTTTCTTT. Protein: CASSYEGRVIRNTEAFF.

This clonotype was found many times. V is TRBV4-3 and J is TRBJ2-3, with D perhaps given as TRBD1 or TRBD2 (5 bases each). Germline V gene sequence: CDR1 LGHNA, CDR2 YSLEER. The ends were cut back, 4 bases at V and 4 bases at J, with 15 bases in the middle. The CDR3 totals 15 residues. The DNA of the CDR3 is TGCGCCAGCAGCCCAGGGAGCACATATGCAGATACGCAGTATTTT. This encodes CASSPGSTYADTQYF.

This clonotype was found a few times. V and J are TRBV5-4 and TRBJ2-2; possibly TRBD2 for D (6 bases). Trimming cost V 4 bases and J 1 base, with 14 bases left between them. The V gene's germline CDR1 is SGHNT and CDR2 YYREEE (reference sequence). The CDR3 covers 16 residues. The CDR3 region is CASSPPGGENTGELFF. The DNA for the CDR3 is TGTGCCAGCAGCCCCCCTGGCGGGGAGAACACCGGGGAGCTGTTTTTT.

This clonotype was observed at least ten times. The chain employs TRBV20-1 and TRBJ1-5, with D perhaps matching TRBD1 (5 bases). This CDR3 comprises 13 residues. The germline V and J ends were trimmed by 3 bases and 3 bases, with 9 bases remaining between them. Germline V gene data show CDR1 as DFQATT and CDR2 as SNEGSKA (reference sequence). For the CDR3, the DNA is TGCAGTGCTAGCCAGGGAGTCAATCAGCCCCAGCATTTT. Residues: CSASQGVNQPQHF.

The CDR3 DNA reads TGCAGTGCTAGTGGTCACCTTGATCAGCCAGATACGCAGTATTTT. It encodes CSASGHLDQPDTQYF. This chain links TRBV20-1 with TRBJ2-3; no clear D gene. Trimming took 3 bases from V and 4 from J, leaving 17 bases between them. The CDR3 sequence is 15 residues long. Germline CDR1 and CDR2: DFQATT and SNEGSKA (reference sequence).

The sample holds many counts of this clonotype. The chain recombines TRBV7-8 with TRBJ2-5; D uncertain. V lost 5 bases and J lost 4, with 17 bases in between. This CDR3 is built from 15 residues. Germline V CDR1 and CDR2: SGHVS, FQNEAQ. The CDR3 here is CASSLTGLPPETQYF. As DNA, the CDR3 is TGTGCCAGCAGCCTAACGGGCCTGCCCCCAGAGACCCAGTACTTC.

This chain joins TRBV3-1 and TRBJ2-7, with 7 positions matching TRBD2. The CDR3 sequence is 14 residues long. The germline V gene encodes CDR1 LGHDT and CDR2 YNNKEL (reference sequence). V dropped 3 bases and J dropped 3; count of bases not matched to a gene: 5. The CDR3 nucleotides read TGTGCCAGCAGCCACTGGGCGGGGGACTACGAGCAGTACTTC. Protein sequence: CASSHWAGDYEQYF.

The chain has TRBV27 and TRBJ2-7; D perhaps matches TRBD2 (7 bases). The germline V gene encodes CDR1 MNHEY and CDR2 SMNVEV (reference sequence). CDR3 length equals 16 residues. Trimming took 8 bases from V and 6 from J, leaving 26 bases between them. Here the CDR3 DNA reads TGTGCCAGCTGGAACCTTGGGGGGGCGCAGCGGGGCGAGCAGTACTTC. This codes for CASWNLGGAQRGEQYF.

This sequence joins TRBV12-3 or TRBV12-4 and TRBJ2-3; 7 nucleotides agree with TRBD1. V was pared by 3 bases and J by 6 bases, with 6 bases of the junction left unmatched. CDR3 length: 14 amino acids. The CDR3: CASSLIGGPDTQYF. CDR3 nucleotides: TGTGCCAGCAGTTTGATAGGGGGCCCCGATACGCAGTATTTT.

This clonotype was counted only a few times. V and J are TRBV11-2 and TRBJ2-1, with D perhaps matching TRBD2 (6 bases). V gave up 7 bases and J gave up 1 base, with 17 bases separating them. The length of the CDR3 is 16 residues. Germline-derived CDR1 and CDR2 are SGHAT and FQNNGV. The CDR3 DNA reads as TGTGCCAGCATAGAAAAGCCGGGACTTTCCTACAATGAGCAGTTCTTC. This translates into CASIEKPGLSYNEQFF.